The TCR beta chain under discussion was sequenced for a study of patients with pleural tuberculosis. TCRdb recomputed calls from the reads with MiXCR, one row per CDR3 protein. Here the sample spans 45,000 to 60,000 distinct CDR3 sequences, around 6.7% being singletons. The sequence came from a human donor with pleural tuberculosis.

The CDR3 region has the DNA TGTACCAGCAGCACCAACAGAATGCTCTCCTACAATGAGCAGTCCTTC. It specifies CTSSTNRMLSYNEQSF. The V and J genes are TRBV1 and TRBJ2-1. TRBV1 is labeled a pseudogene. This CDR3 contains 16 residues.